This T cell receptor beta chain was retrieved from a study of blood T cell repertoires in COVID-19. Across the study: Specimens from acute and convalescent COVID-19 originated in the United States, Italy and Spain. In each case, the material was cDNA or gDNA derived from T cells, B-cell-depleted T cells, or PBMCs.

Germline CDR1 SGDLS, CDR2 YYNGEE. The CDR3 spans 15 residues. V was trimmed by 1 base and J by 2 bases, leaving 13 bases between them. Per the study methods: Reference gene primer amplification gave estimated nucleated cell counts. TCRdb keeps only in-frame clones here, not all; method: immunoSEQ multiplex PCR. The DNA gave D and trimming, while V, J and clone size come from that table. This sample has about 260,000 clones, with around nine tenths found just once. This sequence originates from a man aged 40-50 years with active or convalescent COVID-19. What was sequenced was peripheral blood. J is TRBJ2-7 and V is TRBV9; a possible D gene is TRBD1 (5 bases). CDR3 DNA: TGTGCCAGCAGCGTAACCCCCGACAGAACCTACGAGCAGTACTTC. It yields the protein CASSVTPDRTYEQYF.